This T cell receptor beta chain was sequenced during a study of T cells in localized non-small cell lung cancer. Using immunoSEQ multiplex PCR, the repertoire was profiled, and TCRdb retains in-frame clones only, with some absent. There are more than 100,000 clones in the sample; roughly 90% occur only once, and approximately 1.7% lies in the top ten. CDR3 length: 17 amino acids. Germline V CDR1 and CDR2: SGHTA, FQGTGA. The trim removed 10 bases at V and 5 bases at J, leaving 23 bases unmatched. A note on this clone: The target antigen is unknown.

Regarding the study as a whole: Measurement of T cell clonality placed uninvolved adjacent lung highest, above the level in tumor. Appearances in adjacent lung were noted for a median approximately 58 of the top 100 tumor clones. Investigators sequenced only a single tumor region, leaving heterogeneity possible. Longer overall survival was associated with a higher density of T cells in the blood.

The receptor was derived from a female donor over 55 with stage I lung adenocarcinoma. The chain uses TRBV7-3 and TRBJ2-7; TRBD2 matches 7 bases. The sample consisted of peripheral blood, taken before any cancer treatment. DNA of the CDR3: TGTGCCACCCCGTTGGGCAAATCGGGAGGTGAATGGAACGAGCAGTACTTC. Protein sequence: CATPLGKSGGEWNEQYF.